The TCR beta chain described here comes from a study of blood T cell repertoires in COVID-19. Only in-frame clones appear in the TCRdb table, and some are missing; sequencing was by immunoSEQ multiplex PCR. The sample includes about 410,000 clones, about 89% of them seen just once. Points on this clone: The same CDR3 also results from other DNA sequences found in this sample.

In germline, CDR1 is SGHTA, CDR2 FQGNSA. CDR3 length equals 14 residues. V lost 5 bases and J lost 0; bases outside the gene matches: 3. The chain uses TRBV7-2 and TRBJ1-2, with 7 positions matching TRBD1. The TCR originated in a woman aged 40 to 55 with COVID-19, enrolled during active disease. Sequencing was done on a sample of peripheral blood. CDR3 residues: CASSLDRANYGYTF. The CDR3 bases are TGTGCCAGCAGCCTCGACAGGGCTAACTATGGCTACACCTTC.